Listed below are T cell receptor beta chains from one sample, sequenced in a study of T-cell reconstitution after alpha-beta-depleted transplantation in children. One entry per CDR3 protein, called by TCRdb with MiXCR from the PCR reads. This sample has hundreds of thousands of distinct CDR3 sequences, with around 14% found just once. Specimen: PBMCs, collected before TCRalphabeta/CD19-depleted stem cell transplant. These receptors came from a girl aged 2 to 9 with congenital amegakaryocytic thrombocytopenia, due to receive a stem cell transplant. CDR3s include the opening cysteine and the closing phenylalanine or tryptophan. The D gene is left open where the match is weak. Clone size appears in some rows only: once, few, many, or a class for an expanded clone.

j_call clone_size v_call d_call cdr3_nt cdr3_aa
TRBJ1-2 many TRBV12-3/TRBV12-4 . TGTGCCAGCAGTTTAACGGGCCTCGGGGGCTACACCTTC CASSLTGLGGYTF
TRBJ2-7 many TRBV29-1 . TGCAGCGTCGCTGGGGGAGCCTCTACCTACGAGCAGTACTTC CSVAGGASTYEQYF
TRBJ1-2 . TRBV5-1 TRBD1 TGCGCCAGCAGCTTCGAGACCCGGGACAGGGGGCGAGGAAACTATGGCTACACCTTC CASSFETRDRGRGNYGYTF
TRBJ1-5 few TRBV7-2 TRBD1 TGTGCCAGCGGTGACAGGGCGAGTCAGCCCCAGCATTTT CASGDRASQPQHF
TRBJ2-1 . TRBV7-6 . TGTGCCAGCAGGGGGTTTAAAAATGAGCAGTTCTTC CASRGFKNEQFF
TRBJ1-1 many TRBV20-1 TRBD1 TGCAGTGCTAGTGACAGGGGGCGAGCGTTGAACACTGAAGCTTTCTTT CSASDRGRALNTEAFF
TRBJ1-1 . TRBV3-1 . TGTGCCAGCTGCCAAGATCAGCCAGTTCGAGGTTACACTGAAGCTTTCTTT CASCQDQPVRGYTEAFF
TRBJ2-7 few TRBV27 . TGTGCCAGCAGTTCCCGAATTTATAACACCTACGAGCAGTACTTC CASSSRIYNTYEQYF
TRBJ2-2 . TRBV27 . TGTGCCAGCAGTTTGCGGACTGCGTCCGGGGAGCTGTTTTTT CASSLRTASGELFF
TRBJ1-1 many TRBV29-1 TRBD1 TGCAGCGTTGAGACCGGGACAGGCTTGGGAGCTTTCTTT CSVETGTGLGAFF
TRBJ2-7 . TRBV5-1 . TGCGCCAGCAGCCCCGGACCTGCCTGGAACGAGCAGTACTTC CASSPGPAWNEQYF
TRBJ2-1 . TRBV15 . TGTGCCACCAGCACTCCGGACTCGGATCTACACAATGAGCAGTTCTTC CATSTPDSDLHNEQFF
TRBJ2-2 few TRBV28 . TGTGCCAGCCGGACTCGGGGATCGGGGGCCGGGGAGCTGTTTTTT CASRTRGSGAGELFF
TRBJ2-6 . TRBV5-1 TRBD1 TGCGCCAGCAGCGCCGGACAGGACAGCTCTGGGGCCAACGTCCTGACTTTC CASSAGQDSSGANVLTF
TRBJ2-2 . TRBV29-1 . TGCAGCGTTGAAATCTGGTCCTCTCACGGGACCCAGAACACCGGGGAGCTGTTTTTT CSVEIWSSHGTQNTGELFF
TRBJ2-5 many TRBV20-1 . TGCAGTGCTAGAGGTTTTGGGCAAGAGACCCAGTACTTC CSARGFGQETQYF
TRBJ1-5 few TRBV10-3 . TGTGCCATCAGGGAGGGCCTAAGCAATCAGCCCCAGCATTTT CAIREGLSNQPQHF
TRBJ2-7 few TRBV12-3/TRBV12-4 TRBD2 TGTGCCAGCAGTTACGGACTAGCGGGAGGGCCGGAGGACTACGAGCAGTACTTC CASSYGLAGGPEDYEQYF
TRBJ2-7 . TRBV10-3 . TGTGCCATCAGTGAGTCGAGGCGGAGGGTCTACGAGCAGTACTTC CAISESRRRVYEQYF
TRBJ2-5 . TRBV14 . TGTGCCAGCAGCCAACTGACTGGACAGATCCAAGAGACCCAGTACTTC CASSQLTGQIQETQYF
TRBJ2-5 . TRBV28 . TGTGCCAGCAGGTGGGACACTGCCCAAGAGACCCAGTACTTC CASRWDTAQETQYF
TRBJ2-3 few TRBV5-1 . TGCGCCAGCAGCTTGCCGGGACAACCCACAGATACGCAGTATTTT CASSLPGQPTDTQYF
TRBJ2-3 many TRBV10-3 . TGTGCCATCAGGCTATATGGGGATGACACAGATACGCAGTATTTT CAIRLYGDDTDTQYF
TRBJ2-4 many TRBV11-2 TRBD1 TGTGCCAGCAGCTTGGGGGGACAGGGACTAATAGCCAAAAACATTCAGTACTTC CASSLGGQGLIAKNIQYF
TRBJ2-7 . TRBV12-3/TRBV12-4 TRBD2 TGTGCCAGCAGTTTAGGCGGCGCGGGAGTGGAGCAGTACTTC CASSLGGAGVEQYF
TRBJ2-1 many TRBV29-1 . TGCATCGGAGGGCAGGGTGTGAATGAGCAGTTCTTC CIGGQGVNEQFF
TRBJ1-2 . TRBV7-8 . TGTGCCAGCAGAGCCGTTTCAGGATTTAATGGCTACACCTTC CASRAVSGFNGYTF
TRBJ2-7 few TRBV30 . TGTGCCTGGACTTTGGACCGAAACTACGAGCAGTACTTC CAWTLDRNYEQYF
TRBJ2-1 . TRBV5-1 . TGCGCCAGCAGCTGGGACGGGACTCCCTACAATGAGCAGTTCTTC CASSWDGTPYNEQFF
TRBJ1-1 . TRBV7-8 . TGTCCCAGCAGCTTAACGTTTAACGTCAGGAATGAAGCTTTCTTT CPSSLTFNVRNEAFF
TRBJ1-1 many TRBV11-2 . TGTGCCAGCAGCGTAGCCGGGACGATGAACACTGAAGCTTTCTTT CASSVAGTMNTEAFF
TRBJ2-6 many TRBV7-2 . TGTGCCAGCAGCCTAGACCACTCTGGGGCCAACGTCCTGACTTTC CASSLDHSGANVLTF
TRBJ2-1 . TRBV14 TRBD1 TGTGCCAGCAGCCAAGACGACAGGGGGCCTTACAATGAGCAGTTCTTC CASSQDDRGPYNEQFF
TRBJ1-1 . TRBV5-1 . TGCGCCAGCAGCTTAATACTTGGGGTAATGAACACTGAAGCTTTCTTT CASSLILGVMNTEAFF
TRBJ2-7 . TRBV12-3/TRBV12-4 . TGTGCCAGCAGTAAAGGTCGGGCCGAGCAGTACTTC CASSKGRAEQYF
TRBJ2-1 few TRBV19 . TGTGCCAGTAGTTTCGGTGCGACCTTCCCCGAGGGCGAGCAGTTCTTC CASSFGATFPEGEQFF
TRBJ2-7 few TRBV7-3 TRBD2 TGTGCCAGCAGTGTGCACGGGACTAGCGACGAGCAGTACTTC CASSVHGTSDEQYF
TRBJ2-5 few TRBV5-1 . TGCGCCAGCCTCACCGGAAATTCGGTACAAGAGACCCAGTACTTC CASLTGNSVQETQYF
TRBJ2-5 many TRBV20-1 . TGCAGTGCTACTTCCGGGCCCGAAGAGACCCAGTACTTC CSATSGPEETQYF
TRBJ2-4 few TRBV20-1 TRBD2 TGCAGTGCTGACGCTAGCGGGAGAGATTACATTCAGTACTTC CSADASGRDYIQYF
TRBJ2-4 . TRBV20-1 . TGCAGTGCTAGCCGGACGAGCCTAGCCAAAAACATTCAGTACTTC CSASRTSLAKNIQYF
TRBJ2-1 many TRBV20-1 TRBD2 TGCAGTGCTAGTAGGGGACTAGCTGTAAAGGAGCAGTTCTTC CSASRGLAVKEQFF
TRBJ1-2 few TRBV5-1 . TGCGCCAGCAGCTTGGTGGCCGGGGGGGGGCAAGCGAAGTTCTATGGCTACACCTTC CASSLVAGGGQAKFYGYTF
TRBJ1-1 many TRBV20-1 . TGCAGTGCTAGGGGGGGGGCTACTGAAGCTTTCTTT CSARGGATEAFF
TRBJ2-5 . TRBV2 TRBD2 TGTGCCAGCAGTGTACTAGCGCCAAAAGAGACCCAGTACTTC CASSVLAPKETQYF
TRBJ2-1 many TRBV7-2 . TGTGCCAGCAGCTCCTCCGGGGGTAACAATGAGCAGTTCTTC CASSSSGGNNEQFF
TRBJ1-1 few TRBV28 . TGTGCCAGCATCGAAGCGGAGGGGCCAAGAACTGAAGCTTTCTTT CASIEAEGPRTEAFF
TRBJ2-1 many TRBV28 . TGTGCCAGCAGTCGGGCGAACCGATTCTACAATGAGCAGTTCTTC CASSRANRFYNEQFF
TRBJ2-7 many TRBV20-1 . TGCAGTGCTAGAGATCTTGGGGAGAGCTACTACGAGCAGTACTTC CSARDLGESYYEQYF
TRBJ2-7 many TRBV29-1 . TGCAGCGTTGATAGTGGCTGGGGATACGAGCAGTACTTC CSVDSGWGYEQYF
TRBJ2-1 few TRBV7-7 TRBD2 TGTGCCAGCAGCCTCTCACTAGCGGGAGGGCCTGATGAGCAGTTCTTC CASSLSLAGGPDEQFF
TRBJ2-3 . TRBV3-1 . TGTGCCAGCAGCCAAGAGGACGGCCCTCCGATTTGGACGCAGTATTTT CASSQEDGPPIWTQYF
TRBJ2-1 many TRBV5-1 TRBD2 TGCGCCAGCGGAACTAGCGGCAGCTCCTACAATGAGCAGTTCTTC CASGTSGSSYNEQFF